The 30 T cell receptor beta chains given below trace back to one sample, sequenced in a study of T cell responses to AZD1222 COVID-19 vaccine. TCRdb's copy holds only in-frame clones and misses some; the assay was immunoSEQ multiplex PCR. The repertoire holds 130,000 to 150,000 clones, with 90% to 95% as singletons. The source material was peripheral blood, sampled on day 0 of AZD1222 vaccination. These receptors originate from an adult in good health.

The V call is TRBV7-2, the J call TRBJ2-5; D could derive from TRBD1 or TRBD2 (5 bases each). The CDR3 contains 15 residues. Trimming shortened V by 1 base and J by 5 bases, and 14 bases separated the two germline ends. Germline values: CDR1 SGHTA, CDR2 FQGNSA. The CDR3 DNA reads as TGTGCCAGCAGCTTAGGCGGCCGCAGGGAGGAGACCCAGTACTTC. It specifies CASSLGGRREETQYF.

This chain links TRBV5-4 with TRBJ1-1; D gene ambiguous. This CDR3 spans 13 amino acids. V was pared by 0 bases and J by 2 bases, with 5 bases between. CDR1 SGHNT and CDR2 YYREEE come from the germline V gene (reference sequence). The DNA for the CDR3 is TGTGCCAGCAGCTTGGCCAGAAACACTGAAGCTTTCTTT. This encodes CASSLARNTEAFF.

In DNA, the CDR3 is TGTGCCAGCAGACCCTCGGACAGGTCCTATAATTCACCCCTCCACTTT. This codes for CASRPSDRSYNSPLHF. The chain is built from TRBV28 and TRBJ1-6, with 7 bases fitting TRBD1. The length of the CDR3 is 16 residues. Germline assignment: CDR1 MDHEN and CDR2 SYDVKM. V was clipped by 6 bases and J by 1 base; unmatched bases: 6.

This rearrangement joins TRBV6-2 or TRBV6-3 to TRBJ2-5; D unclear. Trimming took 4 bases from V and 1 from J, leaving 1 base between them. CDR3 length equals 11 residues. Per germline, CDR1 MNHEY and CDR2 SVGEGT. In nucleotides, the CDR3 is TGTGCCAGCAGTTTCCAAGAGACCCAGTACTTC. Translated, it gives CASSFQETQYF.

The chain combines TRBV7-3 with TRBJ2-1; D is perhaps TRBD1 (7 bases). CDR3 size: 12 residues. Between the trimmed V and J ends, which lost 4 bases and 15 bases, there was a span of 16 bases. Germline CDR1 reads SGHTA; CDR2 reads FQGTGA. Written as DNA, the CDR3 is TGTGCCAGCAGCTCATCAGGGGGACTGACGTTCTTC. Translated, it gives CASSSSGGLTFF.

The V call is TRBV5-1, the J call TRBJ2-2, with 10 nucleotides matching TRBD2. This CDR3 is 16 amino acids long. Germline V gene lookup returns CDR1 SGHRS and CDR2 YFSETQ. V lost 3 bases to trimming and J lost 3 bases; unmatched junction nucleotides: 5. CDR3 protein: CASSSLAGRDTGELFF. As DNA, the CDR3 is TGCGCCAGCAGCTCACTAGCGGGGAGGGACACCGGGGAGCTGTTTTTT.

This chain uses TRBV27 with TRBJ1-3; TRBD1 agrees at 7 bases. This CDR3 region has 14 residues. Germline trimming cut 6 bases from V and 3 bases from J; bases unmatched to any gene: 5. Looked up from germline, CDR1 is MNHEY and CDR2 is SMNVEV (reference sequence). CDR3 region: CASSPTGVGNTIYF. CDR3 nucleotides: TGTGCCAGCAGCCCCACAGGGGTTGGAAACACCATATATTTT.

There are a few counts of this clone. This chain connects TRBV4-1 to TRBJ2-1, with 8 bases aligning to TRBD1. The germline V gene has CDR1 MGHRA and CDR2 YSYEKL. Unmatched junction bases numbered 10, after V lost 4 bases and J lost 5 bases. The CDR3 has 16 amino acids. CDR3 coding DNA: TGCGCCAGCAGCCGATGGGGACAGGCAGAGAACAATGAGCAGTTCTTC. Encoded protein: CASSRWGQAENNEQFF.

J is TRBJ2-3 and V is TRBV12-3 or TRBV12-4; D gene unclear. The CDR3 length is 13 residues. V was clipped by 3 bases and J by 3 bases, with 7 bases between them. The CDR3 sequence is CASSFYMTDTQYF. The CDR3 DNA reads TGTGCCAGCAGTTTTTATATGACAGATACGCAGTATTTT.

CDR3 DNA sequence: TGCGCCAGCAGCCGAAGATCTATCAGAGGGGAAAAACTGTTTTTT. The encoded protein is CASSRRSIRGEKLFF. The rearrangement uses TRBV4-3 and TRBJ1-4, with D unresolved. The CDR3 totals 15 residues. Trimming took off 4 bases at V and 8 bases at J, with 17 bases between the two ends. Germline V gives CDR1 LGHNA, CDR2 YSLEER.

CDR3 bases: TGTGCCAGCAGTTACTCGAGCTTAGCAGATACGCAGTATTTT. It translates to CASSYSSLADTQYF. This chain links TRBV6-2 or TRBV6-3 with TRBJ2-3; D gene uncertain. Germline V gene sequence: CDR1 MNHEY, CDR2 SVGEGT. Trimming stripped 0 bases from V and 4 bases from J, with 8 bases between. CDR3 length equals 14 residues.

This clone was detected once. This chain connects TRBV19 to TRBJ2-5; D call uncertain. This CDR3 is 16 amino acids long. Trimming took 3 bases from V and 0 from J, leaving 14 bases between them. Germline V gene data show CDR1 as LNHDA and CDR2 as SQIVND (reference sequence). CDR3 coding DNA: TGTGCCAGTAGTATCGGTCCCGGCCCAGACCAAGAGACCCAGTACTTC. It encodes CASSIGPGPDQETQYF. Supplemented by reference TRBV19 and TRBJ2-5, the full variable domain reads DGGITQSPKYLFRKEGQNVTLSCEQNLNHDAMYWYRQDPGQGLRLIYYSQIVNDFQKGDIAEGYSVSREKKESFPLTVTSAQKNPTAFYLCASSIGPGPDQETQYFGPGTRLLVL.

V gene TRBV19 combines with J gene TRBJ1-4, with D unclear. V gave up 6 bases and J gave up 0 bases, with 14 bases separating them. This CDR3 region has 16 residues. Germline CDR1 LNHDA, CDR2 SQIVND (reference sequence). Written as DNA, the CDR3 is TGTGCCAGTAGATCCCCGGGTGGTGCAACTAATGAAAAACTGTTTTTT. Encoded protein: CASRSPGGATNEKLFF.

The CDR3 DNA follows: TGTGCCAGCAGCTCTGCCCTTCTCCCCGTCTACGAGCAGTACTTC. Encoded protein: CASSSALLPVYEQYF. The rearrangement uses TRBV21-1 and TRBJ2-7. TRBV21-1 is a documented pseudogene. The CDR3 totals 15 residues.

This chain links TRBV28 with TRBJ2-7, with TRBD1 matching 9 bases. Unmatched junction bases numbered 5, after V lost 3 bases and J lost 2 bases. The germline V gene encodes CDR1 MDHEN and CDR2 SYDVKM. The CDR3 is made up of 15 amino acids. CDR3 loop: CASSFQTGGPYEQYF. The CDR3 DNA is TGTGCCAGCAGTTTCCAGACAGGGGGTCCCTACGAGCAGTACTTC.

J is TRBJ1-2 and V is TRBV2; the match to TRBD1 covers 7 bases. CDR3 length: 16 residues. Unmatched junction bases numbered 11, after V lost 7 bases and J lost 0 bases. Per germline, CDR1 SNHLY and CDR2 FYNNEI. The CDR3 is CASTGRGRPANYGYTF. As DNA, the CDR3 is TGTGCCAGCACGGGGAGGGGGCGACCAGCTAACTATGGCTACACCTTC.

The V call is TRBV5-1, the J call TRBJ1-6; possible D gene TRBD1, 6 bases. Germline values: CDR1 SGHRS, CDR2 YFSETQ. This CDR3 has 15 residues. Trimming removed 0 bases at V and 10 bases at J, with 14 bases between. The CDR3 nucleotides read TGCGCCAGCAGCTTGGAAACGGGGCAGGGGTCACCCCTCCACTTT. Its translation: CASSLETGQGSPLHF.

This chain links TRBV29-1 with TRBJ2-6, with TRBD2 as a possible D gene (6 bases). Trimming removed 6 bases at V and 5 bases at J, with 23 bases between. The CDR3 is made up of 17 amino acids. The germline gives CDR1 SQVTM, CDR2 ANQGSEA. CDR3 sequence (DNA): TGCAGCGTGGGGGGTGTAGGGGAACAAACGAGGGCCAACGTCCTGACTTTC. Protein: CSVGGVGEQTRANVLTF.

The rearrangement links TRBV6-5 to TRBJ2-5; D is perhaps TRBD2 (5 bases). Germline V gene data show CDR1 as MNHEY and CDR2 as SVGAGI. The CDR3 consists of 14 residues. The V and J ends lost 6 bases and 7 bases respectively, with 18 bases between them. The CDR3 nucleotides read TGTGCCAGCAGAGATTGGACCTCCGGAGGGACCCAGTACTTC. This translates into CASRDWTSGGTQYF.

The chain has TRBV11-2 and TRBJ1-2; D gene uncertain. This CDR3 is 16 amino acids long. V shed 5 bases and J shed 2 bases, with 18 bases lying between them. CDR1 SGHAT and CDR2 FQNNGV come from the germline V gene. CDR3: CASSRVGKDGNYGYTF. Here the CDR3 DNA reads TGTGCCAGCAGCCGAGTGGGTAAGGACGGGAACTATGGCTACACCTTC. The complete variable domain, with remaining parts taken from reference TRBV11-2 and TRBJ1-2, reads EAGVAQSPRYKIIEKRQSVAFWCNPISGHATLYWYQQILGQGPKLLIQFQNNGVVDDSQLPKDRFSAERLKGVDSTLKIQPAKLEDSAVYLCASSRVGKDGNYGYTFGSGTRLTVV.

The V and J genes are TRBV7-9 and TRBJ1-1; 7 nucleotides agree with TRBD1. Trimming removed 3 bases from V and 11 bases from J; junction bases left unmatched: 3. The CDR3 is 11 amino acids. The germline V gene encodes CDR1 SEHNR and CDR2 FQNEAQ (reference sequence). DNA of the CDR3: TGTGCCAGCAGCTTGGAGGGGGCCGCTTTCTTT. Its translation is CASSLEGAAFF.

In DNA form, the CDR3 reads TGTGCCAGTGGGGTCCGAGGGAACTACAATCAGCCCCAGCATTTT. It codes for CASGVRGNYNQPQHF. The chain uses TRBV19 and TRBJ1-5; D is uncertain. Trimming removed 8 bases at V and 3 bases at J, with 17 bases between. Germline CDR1 is LNHDA and CDR2 is SQIVND (reference sequence). The CDR3 consists of 15 residues.

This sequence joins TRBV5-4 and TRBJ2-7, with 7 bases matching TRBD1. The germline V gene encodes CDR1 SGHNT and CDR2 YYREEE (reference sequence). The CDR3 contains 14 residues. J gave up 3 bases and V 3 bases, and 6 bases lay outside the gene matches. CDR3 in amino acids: CASSSTGTVYEQYF. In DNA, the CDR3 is TGTGCCAGCAGCTCCACCGGGACAGTCTACGAGCAGTACTTC.

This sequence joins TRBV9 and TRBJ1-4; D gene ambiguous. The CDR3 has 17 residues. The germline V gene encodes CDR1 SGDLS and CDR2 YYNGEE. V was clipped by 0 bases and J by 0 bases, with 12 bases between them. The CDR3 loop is CASSVGVVGATNEKLFF. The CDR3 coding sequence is TGTGCCAGCAGCGTAGGAGTTGTCGGTGCAACTAATGAAAAACTGTTTTTT.

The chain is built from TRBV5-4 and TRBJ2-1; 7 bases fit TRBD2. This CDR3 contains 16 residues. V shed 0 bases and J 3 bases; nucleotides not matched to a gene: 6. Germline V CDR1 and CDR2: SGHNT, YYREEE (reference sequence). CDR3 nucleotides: TGTGCCAGCAGCTTGGGGGAGCGGGGTGGCTACAATGAGCAGTTCTTC. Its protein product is CASSLGERGGYNEQFF.

CDR3 loop: CASSLITDSPLHF. Here the CDR3 DNA reads TGTGCCAGCAGCTTGATAACAGATTCACCCCTCCACTTT. V and J are TRBV5-5 and TRBJ1-6; no reliable D call. V was shortened by 1 base and J by 8 bases, with 7 bases between the two germline ends. Germline V lookup: CDR1 SGHKS, CDR2 YYEKEE (reference sequence). This CDR3 has 13 residues.

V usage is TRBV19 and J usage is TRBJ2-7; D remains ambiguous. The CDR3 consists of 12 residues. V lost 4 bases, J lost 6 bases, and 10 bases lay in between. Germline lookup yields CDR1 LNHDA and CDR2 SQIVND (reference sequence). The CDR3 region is CASSTAAGEQYF. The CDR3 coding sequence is TGTGCCAGTAGTACCGCGGCAGGCGAGCAGTACTTC.

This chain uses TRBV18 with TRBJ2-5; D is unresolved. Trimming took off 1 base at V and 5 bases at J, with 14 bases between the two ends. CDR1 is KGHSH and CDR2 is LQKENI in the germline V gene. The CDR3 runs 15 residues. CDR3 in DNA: TGTGCCAGCTCACCACGGGTAGGGAATGCGGAGACCCAGTACTTC. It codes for CASSPRVGNAETQYF.

In nucleotides, the CDR3 is TGTGCCAGCAGCTTCGGGGGAGGGTTAGAGACCCAGTACTTC. It yields the protein CASSFGGGLETQYF. The genes are TRBV7-3 and TRBJ2-5; 7 nucleotides agree with TRBD2. Losses at the gene ends were 3 bases for V and 4 bases for J; bases not matched to a gene: 5. There are 14 residues in the CDR3. Per the germline V gene, CDR1 is SGHTA and CDR2 is FQGTGA.

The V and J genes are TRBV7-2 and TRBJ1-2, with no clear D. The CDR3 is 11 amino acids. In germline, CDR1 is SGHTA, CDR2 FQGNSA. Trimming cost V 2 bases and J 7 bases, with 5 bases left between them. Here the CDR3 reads CASSLIVGYTF. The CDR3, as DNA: TGTGCCAGCAGCTTAATAGTTGGCTACACCTTC.